The next 7 T cell receptor beta chains were all read from a single sample in a study of post-analysis software for immune sequencing data. Study outcomes and limitations: Controls had lower frequencies than patients of 4 or 5 TRBV segments, which included TRBV5-6, TRBV5-1 and TRBV20-1.

What these receptors recognize is not known. Unique molecular identifiers had been added to the TCR beta cDNA libraries. TCRdb itself ran the PCR reads through MiXCR, one entry per CDR3 protein. The table includes a few hundred thousand distinct CDR3 sequences, about a third detected once. The sample comprised blood. The receptor set was obtained from a girl aged 2-17 years with multiple sclerosis.

This clonotype occurred a few times. This chain links TRBV3-1 with TRBJ2-3; D gene ambiguous. Germline V gene sequence: CDR1 LGHDT, CDR2 YNNKEL (reference sequence). V was clipped by 4 bases and J by 0 bases, with 11 bases between them. The CDR3 consists of 15 residues. The chain's CDR3 is CASSPPSSSTDTQYF. CDR3 in DNA: TGTGCCAGCAGCCCCCCGAGTTCTAGCACAGATACGCAGTATTTT.

CDR3 protein: CSAEGAGNTIYF. For the CDR3, the DNA is TGCAGTGCTGAAGGGGCTGGAAACACCATATATTTT. The V call is TRBV20-1, the J call TRBJ1-3, with D possibly matching TRBD1 (5 bases). Germline loops: CDR1 DFQATT, CDR2 SNEGSKA (reference sequence). Deletions cut 5 bases from V and 2 bases from J, with 7 bases between. The CDR3 totals 12 residues.

The rearrangement uses TRBV4-1 and TRBJ2-7; maybe TRBD1 (5 bases). Germline V lookup: CDR1 MGHRA, CDR2 YSYEKL. The V gene lost 1 base and the J gene lost 2 bases, with 12 bases spanning the gap. This CDR3 contains 15 residues. CDR3 in DNA: TGCGCCAGCAGCCAAGCTACAGGATTTCCCTACGAGCAGTACTTC. Translating it yields CASSQATGFPYEQYF.

As for this clonotype: At one of its ends the junction is not consistent with the germline gene, which may arise from a read error. The chain carries TRBV20-1 and TRBJ2-3, with 8 bases identical to TRBD2. Germline CDR1 reads DFQATT; CDR2 reads SNEGSKA (reference sequence). This CDR3 spans 18 amino acids. CDR3: CSASYGLAGDVSTDAQYF. DNA of the CDR3: TGCAGTGCTTCCTACGGCCTAGCGGGTGACGTTAGCACAGATGCGCAGTATTTT.

Comments on this clonotype: Just one base apart from a much larger clone, this may be a read error. The chain carries TRBV4-1 and TRBJ2-3; D remains unclear. The CDR3 sequence is 16 residues long. Germline CDR1 MGHRA, CDR2 YSYEKL. V was clipped by 2 bases and J by 4 bases, with 16 bases between them. The CDR3 region is CASSQQPPLSADTQYF. In nucleotides, the CDR3 is TGCGCCAGCAGCCAACAGCCCCCACTCAGCGCAGATACGCAGTATTTT.

The rearrangement joins TRBV27 to TRBJ2-5; TRBD2 aligns across 16 bases. The CDR3 extends over 16 amino acids. Trimming removed 6 bases from V and 6 bases from J; junction bases left unmatched: 7. Germline V gene lookup returns CDR1 MNHEY and CDR2 SMNVEV (reference sequence). The chain's CDR3 is CASSAGTSGGAKTQYF. For the CDR3, the DNA is TGTGCCAGCAGCGCCGGGACTAGCGGGGGGGCGAAGACCCAGTACTTC.

This sequence joins TRBV20-1 and TRBJ2-3, with D maybe TRBD2 (5 bases). Between the trimmed V and J ends, which lost 0 bases and 4 bases, there was a span of 8 bases. This CDR3 is 13 amino acids long. Germline CDR1 reads DFQATT; CDR2 reads SNEGSKA (reference sequence). The CDR3 DNA sequence: TGCAGTGCTAGAGATGGAGGTCCAGATACGCAGTATTTT. This codes for CSARDGGPDTQYF.